Listed below are T cell receptor beta chains from one sample, sequenced in a study of cytomegalovirus exposure and HLA in healthy donors. Libraries were prepared by immunoSEQ multiplex PCR; TCRdb keeps only in-frame clonotypes and omits some of them. Of some 180,000 clones listed, roughly 85% are singletons. Sequenced sample: PBMCs. The receptor set was obtained from a woman aged 25 to 45 in good health and CMV-seropositive. Each CDR3 is given with its conserved first and last residue. A D gene is named only where the DNA matches it firmly. The listing skips clone size in some rows; elsewhere it reads once, few, many or a size class.

V gene: TRBV19
clone size: few
D gene: NA
J gene: TRBJ2-2
CDR3 protein: CASSKGANTGELFF
CDR3 DNA: TGTGCCAGTAGTAAAGGGGCGAACACCGGGGAGCTGTTTTTT

V gene: TRBV5-1
clone size: few
D gene: NA
J gene: TRBJ1-5
CDR3 protein: CASSFTGESNQPQHF
CDR3 DNA: TGCGCCAGCAGCTTCACAGGAGAGAGCAATCAGCCCCAGCATTTT

V gene: TRBV19
clone size: NA
D gene: NA
J gene: TRBJ2-1
CDR3 protein: CASCSSAGLGEQFF
CDR3 DNA: TGTGCCAGTTGCTCCTCGGCGGGATTGGGTGAGCAGTTCTTC

V gene: TRBV2
clone size: NA
D gene: NA
J gene: TRBJ2-1
CDR3 protein: CASSRGGFNEQFF
CDR3 DNA: TGTGCCAGCAGTCGAGGGGGTTTCAATGAGCAGTTCTTC

V gene: TRBV5-1
clone size: NA
D gene: TRBD1
J gene: TRBJ2-5
CDR3 protein: CASRWTGGYQETQYF
CDR3 DNA: TGCGCCAGCAGATGGACAGGGGGGTACCAAGAGACCCAGTACTTC

V gene: TRBV7-2
clone size: NA
D gene: TRBD2
J gene: TRBJ2-5
CDR3 protein: CASSTEWAGRAETQYF
CDR3 DNA: TGTGCCAGCAGCACCGAGTGGGCCGGGAGGGCAGAGACCCAGTACTTC

V gene: TRBV27
clone size: NA
D gene: NA
J gene: TRBJ1-4
CDR3 protein: CASSPVGNRWIGATNEKLFF
CDR3 DNA: TGTGCCAGCAGTCCAGTCGGTAACAGGTGGATCGGAGCAACTAATGAAAAACTGTTTTTT

V gene: TRBV29-1
clone size: NA
D gene: NA
J gene: TRBJ2-5
CDR3 protein: CSVEEARSWQETQYF
CDR3 DNA: TGCAGCGTTGAAGAAGCCCGTTCCTGGCAAGAGACCCAGTACTTC

V gene: TRBV2
clone size: NA
D gene: NA
J gene: TRBJ2-1
CDR3 protein: CASSGVDSSYNEQFF
CDR3 DNA: TGTGCCAGCAGTGGCGTGGACAGCTCCTACAATGAGCAGTTCTTC

V gene: TRBV7-8
clone size: NA
D gene: TRBD2
J gene: TRBJ2-7
CDR3 protein: CASSLARLAGKYEQYF
CDR3 DNA: TGTGCCAGCAGCTTGGCGCGGCTAGCGGGAAAATACGAGCAGTACTTC

V gene: TRBV28
clone size: once
D gene: TRBD2
J gene: TRBJ2-1
CDR3 protein: CATRTSGTSEQFF
CDR3 DNA: TGTGCCACCAGGACTAGCGGGACCTCTGAGCAGTTCTTC

V gene: TRBV2
clone size: once
D gene: TRBD2
J gene: TRBJ2-3
CDR3 protein: CASSDGRGGRDTQYF
CDR3 DNA: TGTGCCAGCAGTGACGGGCGGGGGGGCCGCGATACGCAGTATTTT

V gene: TRBV7-2
clone size: few
D gene: NA
J gene: TRBJ1-3
CDR3 protein: CASSFDGRALSF
CDR3 DNA: TGTGCCAGCAGCTTTGATGGGAGGGCTTTATCCTTT

V gene: TRBV5-1
clone size: NA
D gene: NA
J gene: TRBJ2-7
CDR3 protein: CASSRGQGSYSYEQYF
CDR3 DNA: TGCGCCAGCAGCCGGGGCCAGGGGTCTTATTCCTACGAGCAGTACTTC

V gene: TRBV7-9
clone size: NA
D gene: TRBD2
J gene: TRBJ2-2
CDR3 protein: CASSLVTAGGGGELFF
CDR3 DNA: TGTGCCAGCAGCTTAGTCACAGCGGGAGGTGGCGGGGAGCTGTTTTTT

V gene: TRBV6-6
clone size: few
D gene: NA
J gene: TRBJ2-7
CDR3 protein: CASSLLSGVSAYEQYF
CDR3 DNA: TGTGCCAGCAGCTTACTCTCGGGAGTCTCGGCCTACGAGCAGTACTTC

V gene: TRBV5-6
clone size: NA
D gene: NA
J gene: TRBJ1-2
CDR3 protein: CASSLEDSVPANYGYTF
CDR3 DNA: TGTGCCAGCAGCTTGGAGGACAGTGTACCAGCTAACTATGGCTACACCTTC

V gene: TRBV12-5
clone size: NA
D gene: NA
J gene: TRBJ2-7
CDR3 protein: CASGLISGTDFYEQYF
CDR3 DNA: TGTGCTAGTGGTTTGATTAGCGGGACAGACTTCTACGAGCAGTACTTC

V gene: TRBV7-2
clone size: NA
D gene: NA
J gene: TRBJ2-7
CDR3 protein: CASSLGYRVGAYEQYF
CDR3 DNA: TGTGCCAGCAGCTTAGGCTACAGGGTAGGGGCCTACGAGCAGTACTTC

V gene: TRBV7-8
clone size: NA
D gene: NA
J gene: TRBJ1-2
CDR3 protein: CASSKLGGADGYTF
CDR3 DNA: TGTGCCAGCAGTAAACTTGGGGGGGCTGATGGCTACACCTTC

V gene: TRBV5-4
clone size: once
D gene: NA
J gene: TRBJ1-1
CDR3 protein: CASSSQGAEAFF
CDR3 DNA: TGTGCCAGCAGCTCACAGGGAGCTGAAGCTTTCTTT

V gene: TRBV10-3
clone size: NA
D gene: NA
J gene: TRBJ2-1
CDR3 protein: CAISETGKNEQFF
CDR3 DNA: TGTGCCATCAGTGAGACAGGGAAGAATGAGCAGTTCTTC

V gene: TRBV7-9
clone size: NA
D gene: TRBD1
J gene: TRBJ1-1
CDR3 protein: CASSPEGANTEAFF
CDR3 DNA: TGTGCCAGCAGCCCGGAGGGGGCGAACACTGAAGCTTTCTTT

V gene: TRBV2
clone size: NA
D gene: TRBD2
J gene: TRBJ2-5
CDR3 protein: CASSPGTSGRAKVETQYF
CDR3 DNA: TGTGCCAGCAGTCCCGGGACTAGCGGGAGGGCTAAGGTCGAGACCCAGTACTTC

V gene: TRBV29-1
clone size: once
D gene: NA
J gene: TRBJ1-1
CDR3 protein: CSVESPLGGDLRTEAFF
CDR3 DNA: TGCAGCGTTGAATCTCCCTTAGGGGGTGACCTGAGGACTGAAGCTTTCTTT

V gene: TRBV5-1
clone size: once
D gene: NA
J gene: TRBJ2-3
CDR3 protein: CASRSFQGSTDTQYF
CDR3 DNA: TGCGCCAGCAGGAGTTTCCAGGGGAGCACAGATACGCAGTATTTT

V gene: TRBV2
clone size: few
D gene: TRBD1
J gene: TRBJ1-1
CDR3 protein: CASRGQRNTEAFF
CDR3 DNA: TGTGCCAGCAGGGGACAGAGGAACACTGAAGCTTTCTTT

V gene: TRBV27
clone size: once
D gene: NA
J gene: TRBJ1-1
CDR3 protein: CASSPIDRNTEAFF
CDR3 DNA: TGTGCCAGCAGTCCCATAGACAGGAACACTGAAGCTTTCTTT

V gene: TRBV29-1
clone size: NA
D gene: TRBD2
J gene: TRBJ2-3
CDR3 protein: CSGTSGSTDTQYF
CDR3 DNA: TGCAGCGGGACTAGCGGTAGCACAGATACGCAGTATTTT

V gene: TRBV2
clone size: once
D gene: NA
J gene: TRBJ2-1
CDR3 protein: CASSESGRFNEQFF
CDR3 DNA: TGTGCCAGCAGTGAGTCGGGGAGATTCAATGAGCAGTTCTTC

V gene: TRBV7-8
clone size: NA
D gene: NA
J gene: TRBJ1-6
CDR3 protein: CASSLAPGTNDSPLHF
CDR3 DNA: TGTGCCAGCAGCCTAGCACCCGGGACAAATGATTCACCCCTCCACTTT

V gene: TRBV2
clone size: NA
D gene: NA
J gene: TRBJ1-2
CDR3 protein: CASSKQENYGYTF
CDR3 DNA: TGTGCCAGCAGCAAACAGGAGAACTATGGCTACACCTTC

V gene: TRBV21-1
clone size: NA
D gene: NA
J gene: TRBJ2-7
CDR3 protein: CASSQTWDRTYEQYF
CDR3 DNA: TGTGCCAGCAGTCAAACGTGGGACAGGACCTACGAGCAGTACTTC

V gene: TRBV10-2
clone size: NA
D gene: NA
J gene: TRBJ1-5
CDR3 protein: CASSEQGKRQPQHF
CDR3 DNA: TGCGCCAGCAGTGAGCAGGGGAAAAGACAGCCCCAGCATTTT

V gene: TRBV28
clone size: NA
D gene: TRBD1
J gene: TRBJ1-5
CDR3 protein: CASSDRGRGYQPQHF
CDR3 DNA: TGTGCCAGCAGTGACAGGGGGCGAGGGTATCAGCCCCAGCATTTT

V gene: TRBV4-3
clone size: once
D gene: TRBD2
J gene: TRBJ2-3
CDR3 protein: CASSQGLAGSTDTQYF
CDR3 DNA: TGCGCCAGCAGCCAAGGGCTAGCGGGATCCACAGATACGCAGTATTTT

V gene: TRBV25-1
clone size: NA
D gene: NA
J gene: TRBJ1-4
CDR3 protein: CASSEYLVAGLREKLFF
CDR3 DNA: TGTGCCAGCAGTGAATACTTAGTCGCAGGGTTAAGAGAAAAACTGTTTTTT

V gene: TRBV19
clone size: NA
D gene: TRBD1
J gene: TRBJ1-3
CDR3 protein: CATLRGPGNTIYF
CDR3 DNA: TGTGCCACTCTCAGGGGGCCTGGAAACACCATATATTTT

V gene: TRBV4-1
clone size: once
D gene: TRBD1
J gene: TRBJ1-5
CDR3 protein: CASSQTGDQPQHF
CDR3 DNA: TGCGCCAGCAGCCAAACAGGGGATCAGCCCCAGCATTTT

V gene: TRBV27
clone size: NA
D gene: TRBD1
J gene: TRBJ1-2
CDR3 protein: CASSFKLPDRGSGYTF
CDR3 DNA: TGTGCCAGCAGTTTCAAGCTCCCGGACAGGGGCAGTGGCTACACCTTC

V gene: TRBV7-8
clone size: NA
D gene: NA
J gene: TRBJ1-5
CDR3 protein: CASSGVDLPQHF
CDR3 DNA: TGTGCCAGCAGCGGAGTGGACTTGCCCCAGCATTTT

V gene: TRBV12-5
clone size: NA
D gene: TRBD1
J gene: TRBJ2-1
CDR3 protein: CASGFGQGAIDEQFF
CDR3 DNA: TGTGCTAGTGGTTTTGGCCAGGGGGCAATCGATGAGCAGTTCTTC

V gene: TRBV7-9
clone size: NA
D gene: TRBD1
J gene: TRBJ1-1
CDR3 protein: CASSLMGQGHPPFF
CDR3 DNA: TGTGCCAGCAGCTTAATGGGACAGGGCCACCCCCCTTTCTTT

V gene: TRBV2
clone size: NA
D gene: NA
J gene: TRBJ1-4
CDR3 protein: CASSRVGTNEKLFF
CDR3 DNA: TGTGCCAGCAGCAGGGTGGGAACTAATGAAAAACTGTTTTTT

V gene: TRBV11-3
clone size: NA
D gene: NA
J gene: TRBJ2-1
CDR3 protein: CASSRGGGTAYNEQFF
CDR3 DNA: TGTGCCAGCAGCAGGGGGGGCGGGACCGCCTACAATGAGCAGTTCTTC

V gene: TRBV5-4
clone size: NA
D gene: TRBD1
J gene: TRBJ2-7
CDR3 protein: CASSLVQGNSYEQYF
CDR3 DNA: TGTGCCAGCAGCCTTGTACAGGGGAATAGCTACGAGCAGTACTTC

V gene: TRBV11-3
clone size: NA
D gene: NA
J gene: TRBJ1-1
CDR3 protein: CASSFSGGVGTEAFF
CDR3 DNA: TGTGCCAGCAGCTTTTCTGGGGGCGTAGGTACTGAAGCTTTCTTT

V gene: TRBV6-5
clone size: NA
D gene: NA
J gene: TRBJ2-7
CDR3 protein: CASSPWTRAYEQYF
CDR3 DNA: TGTGCCAGCAGTCCCTGGACAAGGGCCTACGAGCAGTACTTC

V gene: TRBV5-1
clone size: NA
D gene: NA
J gene: TRBJ2-2
CDR3 protein: CASSLAGGRTGELFF
CDR3 DNA: TGCGCCAGCAGCTTGGCCGGAGGAAGAACCGGGGAGCTGTTTTTT

V gene: TRBV5-1
clone size: NA
D gene: TRBD1
J gene: TRBJ1-4
CDR3 protein: CASSSTGGSNEKLFF
CDR3 DNA: TGCGCCAGCAGCTCAACAGGGGGGTCTAATGAAAAACTGTTTTTT

V gene: TRBV11-2
clone size: NA
D gene: NA
J gene: TRBJ2-7
CDR3 protein: CASSLDSQSYEQYF
CDR3 DNA: TGTGCCAGCAGCTTAGATTCGCAGTCCTACGAGCAGTACTTC

V gene: TRBV29-1
clone size: NA
D gene: TRBD1
J gene: TRBJ2-7
CDR3 protein: CSARGRQGLYEQYF
CDR3 DNA: TGCAGCGCTCGGGGGCGACAGGGGCTCTACGAGCAGTACTTC

V gene: TRBV19
clone size: NA
D gene: NA
J gene: TRBJ1-5
CDR3 protein: CASSIRVLSNQPQHF
CDR3 DNA: TGTGCCAGTAGTATCAGGGTTTTGAGCAATCAGCCCCAGCATTTT

V gene: TRBV11-3
clone size: few
D gene: TRBD2
J gene: TRBJ2-3
CDR3 protein: CASSTGTRSATQYF
CDR3 DNA: TGTGCCAGCAGCACCGGGACTAGGAGTGCTACGCAGTATTTT

V gene: TRBV10-3
clone size: NA
D gene: TRBD2
J gene: TRBJ2-3
CDR3 protein: CAISEAGAPDTQYF
CDR3 DNA: TGTGCCATCAGTGAAGCGGGAGCCCCAGATACGCAGTATTTT

V gene: TRBV2
clone size: NA
D gene: NA
J gene: TRBJ1-1
CDR3 protein: CASFPRGNTEAFF
CDR3 DNA: TGTGCCAGCTTCCCCCGGGGGAACACTGAAGCTTTCTTT

V gene: TRBV5-1
clone size: NA
D gene: TRBD2
J gene: TRBJ2-5
CDR3 protein: CASHASGRAQETQYF
CDR3 DNA: TGCGCCAGCCACGCTAGCGGGAGGGCTCAGGAGACCCAGTACTTC

V gene: TRBV5-6
clone size: NA
D gene: TRBD2
J gene: TRBJ2-1
CDR3 protein: CASRKSPRERPYNEQFF
CDR3 DNA: TGTGCCAGCAGGAAGTCTCCGCGGGAGAGACCCTACAATGAGCAGTTCTTC

V gene: TRBV5-6
clone size: NA
D gene: NA
J gene: TRBJ2-5
CDR3 protein: CASSLNTGTQYF
CDR3 DNA: TGTGCCAGCAGCTTGAATACCGGGACCCAGTACTTC

V gene: TRBV6-5
clone size: NA
D gene: TRBD1
J gene: TRBJ1-1
CDR3 protein: CASRLGGADTEAFF
CDR3 DNA: TGTGCCAGCAGATTAGGGGGCGCGGACACTGAAGCTTTCTTT